This entry lists 26 T cell receptor beta chains sequenced from one sample in a study of T cell responses to AZD1222 COVID-19 vaccine. Some clones are missing from TCRdb's copy, which holds only in-frame ones; the method was immunoSEQ multiplex PCR. Of more than 85,000 clones in the sample, 86% were seen once. Here the sequenced sample was peripheral blood, taken on day 0 of AZD1222 vaccination. The receptors shown here come from an adult in good health.

The chain recombines TRBV18 with TRBJ2-1, with D perhaps matching TRBD1 (6 bases). This CDR3 region has 15 residues. V lost 3 bases and J 5 bases, leaving 14 bases between the germline ends. Germline V gene data show CDR1 as KGHSH and CDR2 as LQKENI. In DNA form, the CDR3 reads TGTGCCAGCTCACCGCAGGGGAACTCAAACAATGAGCAGTTCTTC. It is translated as CASSPQGNSNNEQFF.

The CDR3 nucleotides are TGCGCCAGCAGCTTCCTGGGGGACAGGAGCTCCTACGAGCAGTACTTC. Its translation: CASSFLGDRSSYEQYF. This chain links TRBV5-1 with TRBJ2-7; 8 bases line up with TRBD1. The CDR3 has 16 residues. From germline, CDR1 is SGHRS and CDR2 YFSETQ. With V trimmed by 2 bases and J by 0 bases, 7 bases remained unmatched.

CDR3: CASSVGDSRPADTQYF. In nucleotides, the CDR3 is TGTGCCAGCAGCGTAGGGGACAGCAGACCAGCAGATACGCAGTATTTT. V usage is TRBV9 and J usage is TRBJ2-3, with 7 nucleotides matching TRBD1. This CDR3 is built from 16 residues. After removal of 0 bases from V and 4 bases from J, the junction contained 8 bases not matched to a gene. Germline values: CDR1 SGDLS, CDR2 YYNGEE.

This chain connects TRBV27 to TRBJ1-4; 8 nucleotides match TRBD1. The CDR3 runs to 14 residues. J was trimmed by 6 bases and V by 6 bases; bases with no gene match: 6. Germline loops: CDR1 MNHEY, CDR2 SMNVEV (reference sequence). The CDR3 is CASRTQGDYEKLFF. The DNA of the CDR3 is TGTGCCAGCAGAACACAGGGGGATTATGAAAAACTGTTTTTT.

The chain is built from TRBV7-3 and TRBJ2-7; D gene ambiguous. Germline loops: CDR1 SGHTA, CDR2 FQGTGA. V was pared by 6 bases and J by 3 bases, with 12 bases between. The CDR3 runs to 13 residues. The CDR3 region is CASSQRPNYEQYF. The CDR3 nucleotides are TGTGCCAGCAGTCAGAGGCCCAACTACGAGCAGTACTTC.

This chain joins TRBV5-1 and TRBJ2-1; D ambiguous. V lost 3 bases to trimming and J lost 4 bases, with 20 bases between them. Germline assignment: CDR1 SGHRS and CDR2 YFSETQ. The CDR3 is 17 residues long. In nucleotides, the CDR3 is TGCGCCAGCAGCTCAGTCCCGGACCGACACTCTTACAATGAGCAGTTCTTC. As protein: CASSSVPDRHSYNEQFF.

The chain combines TRBV2 with TRBJ1-1; D is ambiguous. In germline, CDR1 is SNHLY, CDR2 FYNNEI. V was pared by 6 bases and J by 1 base, with 12 bases between. The CDR3 spans 14 residues. As DNA, the CDR3 is TGTGCCAGCAGCGTGCCTCTAGGGAACACTGAAGCTTTCTTT. Translating gives CASSVPLGNTEAFF.

V is TRBV4-3 and J is TRBJ2-3; D unresolved. Germline V CDR1 and CDR2: LGHNA, YSLEER. Trimming pared 1 base from V and 4 bases from J, leaving 6 bases between. The CDR3 consists of 13 residues. Here the CDR3 DNA reads TGCGCCAGCAGCCAAGGACCGTCAGATACGCAGTATTTT. Translated, it gives CASSQGPSDTQYF.

This chain joins TRBV6-1 and TRBJ1-6, with 10 bases aligning to TRBD1. J gave up 10 bases and V 4 bases, and 10 bases lay outside the gene matches. Germline V gene lookup returns CDR1 MNHNS and CDR2 SASEGT. The CDR3 is 16 residues long. This CDR3 is CASSVETGGGNSPLHF. In DNA, the CDR3 is TGTGCCAGCAGTGTAGAGACAGGGGGCGGAAACTCACCCCTCCACTTT.

This chain connects TRBV7-6 to TRBJ2-2, with 9 bases that match TRBD2. Germline V gene data show CDR1 as SGHVS and CDR2 as FNYEAQ. The CDR3 length is 17 residues. J gave up 2 bases and V 5 bases, and 9 bases lay outside the gene matches. The CDR3: CASSTTGLAENTGELFF. The DNA of the CDR3 is TGTGCCAGCAGCACTACGGGACTAGCCGAAAACACCGGGGAGCTGTTTTTT.

This clone was seen more than once but under ten times. V is TRBV5-8 and J is TRBJ1-2, with D perhaps matching TRBD1 (5 bases). The CDR3 is 17 amino acids. Germline V CDR1 and CDR2: SGHTS, YDEGEE. Trimming pared 2 bases from V and 4 bases from J, leaving 21 bases between. The chain's CDR3 is CASSFREGSGFGYGYTF. The CDR3 coding sequence is TGTGCCAGCAGCTTTCGAGAAGGGTCAGGGTTTGGCTATGGCTACACCTTC. Full variable domain (outside the CDR3, taken from reference TRBV5-8 and TRBJ1-2): EAGVTQSPTHLIKTRGQQATLRCSPISGHTSVYWYQQALGLGLQFLLWYDEGEERNRGNFPPRFSGRQFPNYSSELNVNALELEDSALYLCASSFREGSGFGYGYTFGSGTRLTVV.

CDR3 DNA: TGTGCCAGCTCATCCTCCCCGAACACTGAAGCTTTCTTT. The encoded protein is CASSSSPNTEAFF. V and J are TRBV18 and TRBJ1-1; D remains ambiguous. This CDR3 region has 13 residues. Germline CDR1 KGHSH, CDR2 LQKENI. Trimming removed 5 bases at V and 1 base at J, with 8 bases between.

This chain joins TRBV15 and TRBJ1-2; perhaps TRBD1 as D (5 bases). Looked up from germline, CDR1 is LNHNV and CDR2 is YYDKDF (reference sequence). V was pared by 1 base and J by 8 bases, with 23 bases between. This CDR3 comprises 17 residues. Written as DNA, the CDR3 is TGTGCCACCAGCAGAGTCTGGGGCAGCGGGGTGGTAGGGGGCTACACCTTC. It codes for CATSRVWGSGVVGGYTF.

The chain is built from TRBV7-8 and TRBJ2-5, with a weak D call TRBD2 (5 bases). Germline CDR1 SGHVS, CDR2 FQNEAQ. Trimming removed 5 bases from V and 2 bases from J, with 21 bases in between. CDR3 length: 17 amino acids. The CDR3 coding sequence is TGTGCCAGCAGCGAGGACCTACTAGTGCGGACTCAAGAGACCCAGTACTTC. It is translated as CASSEDLLVRTQETQYF.

The chain is built from TRBV7-3 and TRBJ2-1, with D perhaps given as TRBD1 or TRBD2 (5 bases each). The ends were cut back, 6 bases at V and 6 bases at J, with 18 bases in the middle. Germline V gives CDR1 SGHTA, CDR2 FQGTGA. The CDR3 covers 15 residues. The CDR3 sequence is CASRATGGTFNEQFF. For the CDR3, the DNA is TGTGCCAGCAGGGCAACAGGTGGGACCTTCAATGAGCAGTTCTTC.

The chain has TRBV7-2 and TRBJ2-7, with D possibly matching TRBD2 (6 bases). The V end lost 6 bases, the J end lost 0 bases, and 12 bases lay between the germline ends. Germline CDR1 SGHTA, CDR2 FQGNSA. The CDR3 totals 14 residues. The CDR3 loop reads CASRLSGSSYEQYF. CDR3 nucleotide sequence: TGTGCCAGCAGACTTAGCGGTAGCTCCTACGAGCAGTACTTC.

The chain carries TRBV7-9 and TRBJ1-5; D uncertain. Trimming removed 2 bases from V and 5 bases from J, with 7 bases in between. Germline CDR1 and CDR2: SEHNR and FQNEAQ (reference sequence). The CDR3 contains 13 residues. The CDR3 spells CASSLFEDQPQHF. Written as DNA, the CDR3 is TGTGCCAGCAGCTTATTTGAGGATCAGCCCCAGCATTTT.

This rearrangement joins TRBV19 to TRBJ2-7; 12 bases agree with TRBD2. With V trimmed by 5 bases and J by 4 bases, 3 bases remained unmatched. Germline CDR1 and CDR2: LNHDA and SQIVND (reference sequence). The CDR3 length is 14 residues. The CDR3 reads CASSRLAGGYEQYF. In DNA form, the CDR3 reads TGTGCCAGTAGTCGGCTAGCGGGAGGGTACGAGCAGTACTTC.

The chain combines TRBV19 with TRBJ2-3, with TRBD2 identical over 9 bases. The CDR3 is 15 amino acids. V dropped 9 bases and J dropped 0; count of bases not matched to a gene: 7. CDR1 is LNHDA, CDR2 SQIVND, per germline (reference sequence). CDR3 sequence reads: CASRTSDASTDTQYF. The CDR3 region has the DNA TGTGCCAGCAGGACTAGCGATGCTAGCACAGATACGCAGTATTTT.

The chain carries TRBV19 and TRBJ2-7, with TRBD2 matching 7 bases. There are 15 residues in the CDR3. Germline V gene lookup returns CDR1 LNHDA and CDR2 SQIVND (reference sequence). V lost 3 bases to trimming and J lost 0 bases; unmatched junction nucleotides: 5. The CDR3 nucleotides are TGTGCCAGTAGTATTCAATGGGGGGGCTCCTACGAGCAGTACTTC. It codes for CASSIQWGGSYEQYF.

The DNA for the CDR3 is TGTGCCAGCAGACTGACACCAAATTCACCCCTCCACTTT. It is translated as CASRLTPNSPLHF. This sequence joins TRBV27 and TRBJ1-6; the D is unclear. Germline V gives CDR1 MNHEY, CDR2 SMNVEV (reference sequence). Deletions cut 6 bases from V and 7 bases from J, with 10 bases between. The CDR3 sequence is 13 residues long.

The gene calls are TRBV4-3 and TRBJ1-2; 7 nucleotides align to TRBD1. This CDR3 is built from 14 residues. V trimming: 0 bases; J trimming: 4 bases; junction bases outside the gene matches: 2. CDR1 and CDR2 (germline): LGHNA, YSLEER. This CDR3 is CASSQETGSYGYTF. CDR3 coding DNA: TGCGCCAGCAGCCAAGAGACAGGGTCCTATGGCTACACCTTC.

The gene calls are TRBV5-1 and TRBJ2-7; no firm D call. The CDR3 consists of 12 residues. V was pared by 1 base and J by 3 bases, with 5 bases between. In germline, CDR1 is SGHRS, CDR2 YFSETQ. This CDR3 is CASSLTDYEQYF. For the CDR3, the DNA is TGCGCCAGCAGCTTGACAGACTACGAGCAGTACTTC.

V and J are TRBV11-1 and TRBJ2-1; 13 nucleotides line up with TRBD2. The germline CDR1 and CDR2 sequences are SGHAT and FQDESV (reference sequence). After removal of 5 bases from V and 5 bases from J, the junction contained 3 bases not matched to a gene. There are 15 residues in the CDR3. CDR3 residues: CASSAGTSGNNEQFF. CDR3 nucleotides: TGTGCCAGCAGCGCGGGGACTAGCGGGAACAATGAGCAGTTCTTC.

V and J are TRBV9 and TRBJ2-7; 7 bases map to TRBD1. Germline-derived CDR1 and CDR2 are SGDLS and YYNGEE. CDR3 length equals 15 residues. Trimming cost V 3 bases and J 0 bases; bases outside gene matches: 6. This chain's CDR3 is CASSAQTGSSYEQYF. The DNA of the CDR3 is TGTGCCAGCAGCGCTCAGACAGGGAGCTCCTACGAGCAGTACTTC.

This chain joins TRBV7-9 and TRBJ1-3; D is perhaps TRBD1 (6 bases). The CDR3 contains 14 residues. V gave up 5 bases and J gave up 7 bases, with 15 bases separating them. Germline V gene data show CDR1 as SEHNR and CDR2 as FQNEAQ (reference sequence). The CDR3 bases are TGTGCCAGCAGCCCCCCAGGAGGGGGGAACACCATATATTTT. This encodes CASSPPGGGNTIYF. Drawing the rest from reference TRBV7-9 and TRBJ1-3, the complete variable domain is DTGVSQNPRHKITKRGQNVTFRCDPISEHNRLYWYRQTLGQGPEFLTYFQNEAQLEKSRLLSDRFSAERPKGSFSTLEIQRTEQGDSAMYLCASSPPGGGNTIYFGEGSWLTVV.